One T cell receptor beta chain is described in this entry. This same CDR3 is encoded by further DNA sequences in the sample. This CDR3 region has 10 residues. Trimming took off 6 bases at V and 4 bases at J, with 4 bases between the two ends. Germline CDR1 MNHEY, CDR2 SVGAGI. These data are taken from a study of shared clonotypes between healthy human individuals. TCRdb's table, derived via immunoSEQ multiplex PCR, lists solely in-frame clones and lacks some. The top ten clones hold roughly 1.2% of a sample with about 1.5 million clones, 96% of them seen once. The sample taken for sequencing was naive CD4+ T cells sorted from blood. The subset was: CD45RA+ positively selected. The chain combines TRBV6-5 with TRBJ2-7; no reliable D call. The clonotype originates from a man aged 25 to 40 in good health. The chain's CDR3 is CASSDYEQYF. CDR3 in DNA: TGTGCCAGCAGCGATTACGAGCAGTACTTC.